This passage covers 25 T cell receptor beta chains from one sample sequenced in a study of early T cells in non-severe SARS-CoV-2 infection. TCRdb reanalysed the 5' RACE reads using MiXCR and keeps one entry per CDR3 protein. This sample carries under 70,000 distinct CDR3 sequences, roughly 12% of them seen once, and the ten largest clones take 3% to 4%. Sequencing was carried out using whole blood. Receptors originate from an adult who was a healthcare worker with PCR-confirmed SARS-CoV-2 infection or an uninfected control (not recorded which).

The table lists this clonotype with many counts. J is TRBJ2-7 and V is TRBV20-1; 11 positions agree with TRBD1. Germline CDR1 is DFQATT and CDR2 is SNEGSKA (reference sequence). Losses at the gene ends were 6 bases for V and 2 bases for J; bases not matched to a gene: 12. The length of the CDR3 is 16 residues. The CDR3 DNA reads as TGCAGTGCCACCGCGCCCGGACAGGGGGCCACCTACGAGCAGTACTTC. This sequence encodes CSATAPGQGATYEQYF.

This chain joins TRBV15 and TRBJ2-1; 7 nucleotides align to TRBD2. V lost 5 bases, J lost 7 bases, and 8 bases stayed unmatched. Germline V gives CDR1 LNHNV, CDR2 YYDKDF (reference sequence). This CDR3 is built from 14 residues. The CDR3 sequence: CATSYAQGGNEQFF. Written as DNA, the CDR3 is TGTGCCACCAGCTACGCGCAGGGAGGGAATGAGCAGTTCTTC.

This clonotype has ten or more counts. The chain joins TRBV2 to TRBJ2-1, with TRBD1 matching 7 bases. The CDR3 loop spans 14 amino acids. V lost 2 bases, J lost 9 bases, and 7 bases stayed unmatched. Germline-derived CDR1 and CDR2 are SNHLY and FYNNEI. The CDR3 spells CASSENLRTGEQFF. Written as DNA, the CDR3 is TGTGCCAGCAGTGAAAATCTGCGGACAGGTGAGCAGTTCTTC.

The chain is built from TRBV5-1 and TRBJ2-7; D gene uncertain. Trimming removed 4 bases from V and 4 bases from J, with 15 bases in between. CDR1 and CDR2 from the germline V gene are SGHRS and YFSETQ. The CDR3 totals 14 residues. CDR3 DNA sequence: TGCGCCAGCAGCGAAGACAAAGAGAAATACGAGCAGTACTTC. It yields the protein CASSEDKEKYEQYF.

This clonotype was observed at least ten times. This chain links TRBV7-9 with TRBJ2-7; maybe TRBD1 (5 bases). V shed 7 bases and J shed 0 bases, with 13 bases lying between them. This CDR3 is built from 14 residues. Germline CDR1 reads SEHNR; CDR2 reads FQNEAQ (reference sequence). CDR3 in amino acids: CASTQTANSYEQYF. The CDR3 nucleotides are TGTGCCAGCACCCAGACAGCAAACTCCTACGAGCAGTACTTC.

The rearrangement links TRBV10-3 to TRBJ2-1, with 12 nucleotides matching TRBD2. CDR1 ENHRY and CDR2 SYGVKD come from the germline V gene. The V gene end was trimmed by 3 bases and the J gene end by 7 bases; junction bases not matched to a gene: 4. This CDR3 region has 15 residues. In DNA form, the CDR3 reads TGTGCCATCAGTGAACGGACTAGCGGGGAGAATGAGCAGTTCTTC. Encoded protein: CAISERTSGENEQFF.

The table lists this clonotype with many counts. The V call is TRBV12-3 or TRBV12-4, the J call TRBJ2-4, with 10 bases that match TRBD1. This CDR3 region has 14 residues. Trimming removed 4 bases from V and 7 bases from J; junction bases left unmatched: 4. As DNA, the CDR3 is TGTGCCAGCAGTTCAGGGGGACAGGGGAACATTCAGTACTTC. It yields the protein CASSSGGQGNIQYF.

Of note for this clonotype: This may arise from a read error, as a much more abundant clone is one base away. The chain carries TRBV4-1 and TRBJ2-1; a weak D match, TRBD1 (5 bases). CDR1 and CDR2 from the germline V gene are MGHRA and YSYEKL. CDR3 length: 17 residues. CDR3 DNA sequence: TGCGCCAGCAGCCAAGTTGATATGGGATGGACAATGAATGAGCAGATCTTC. Translation: CASSQVDMGWTMNEQIF.

This clonotype was found a few times. CDR3 amino acids: CASSVPGQPTHEQYF. CDR3 sequence (DNA): TGTGCCAGCAGCGTACCGGGACAGCCTACCCACGAGCAGTACTTC. The chain joins TRBV7-9 to TRBJ2-7; 7 nucleotides align to TRBD1. Trimming cost V 5 bases and J 5 bases; bases outside gene matches: 12. Germline CDR1 and CDR2: SEHNR and FQNEAQ (reference sequence). The CDR3 extends over 15 amino acids.

The rearrangement joins TRBV20-1 to TRBJ1-2; 7 nucleotides align to TRBD1. V dropped 1 base and J dropped 3; count of bases not matched to a gene: 5. The CDR3 is 14 residues long. Germline V gives CDR1 DFQATT, CDR2 SNEGSKA (reference sequence). CDR3 coding DNA: TGCAGTGCTAGAGGGACAGGTGGATACTATGGCTACACCTTC. Residues: CSARGTGGYYGYTF.

This clonotype was seen a few times. This sequence joins TRBV29-1 and TRBJ2-3, with TRBD2 matching over 7 bases. The CDR3 extends over 13 amino acids. CDR1 SQVTM and CDR2 ANQGSEA come from the germline V gene. Trimming cost V 4 bases and J 5 bases; bases outside gene matches: 6. As DNA, the CDR3 is TGCAGCGTTGCGCGGGAGTTTGGAGATACGCAGTATTTT. Translation gives CSVAREFGDTQYF.

The chain employs TRBV5-1 and TRBJ2-3; a possible D gene is TRBD2 (5 bases). V gave up 3 bases and J gave up 0 bases, with 8 bases separating them. CDR1 is SGHRS, CDR2 YFSETQ, per germline. There are 14 residues in the CDR3. The CDR3: CASSSRDSTDTQYF. CDR3 bases: TGCGCCAGCAGCTCGAGGGATAGCACAGATACGCAGTATTTT.

This clonotype has ten or more counts. The chain is built from TRBV9 and TRBJ2-3; 10 bases align to TRBD2. The length of the CDR3 is 16 residues. With V trimmed by 4 bases and J by 5 bases, 10 bases remained unmatched. Germline values: CDR1 SGDLS, CDR2 YYNGEE. The CDR3 loop reads CASSPWTSGRVDTQYF. As DNA, the CDR3 is TGTGCCAGCAGCCCTTGGACTAGCGGAAGGGTAGATACGCAGTATTTT.

This clonotype was detected a few times. DNA of the CDR3: TGTGCCAGCAGTTCCGGGAGTTACTATGGCTACACCTTC. Translation gives CASSSGSYYGYTF. The chain joins TRBV6-6 to TRBJ1-2, with D hard to call. Trimming shortened V by 4 bases and J by 3 bases, and 9 bases separated the two germline ends. Germline V gene data show CDR1 as MNHNY and CDR2 as SVGAGI (reference sequence). The CDR3 has 13 residues.

At least ten counts were recorded for this clonotype. The gene calls are TRBV12-3 or TRBV12-4 and TRBJ1-5, with D perhaps TRBD1 (5 bases). V lost 7 bases and J lost 0, with 13 bases in between. This CDR3 has 15 amino acids. CDR3 in amino acids: CASKGTDNSNQPQHF. CDR3 DNA sequence: TGTGCCAGCAAGGGGACGGACAATAGCAATCAGCCCCAGCATTTT.

This clonotype has only a few counts. The chain uses TRBV3-1 and TRBJ2-7; 10 nucleotides align to TRBD2. Germline lookup yields CDR1 LGHDT and CDR2 YNNKEL (reference sequence). The CDR3 length is 13 residues. V trimming: 3 bases; J trimming: 5 bases; junction bases outside the gene matches: 1. CDR3 coding DNA: TGTGCCAGCAGCCAGCTAGCGGGGGACGAGCAGTACTTC. This encodes CASSQLAGDEQYF.

The gene calls are TRBV29-1 and TRBJ2-1; no firm D call. The CDR3 runs to 10 residues. Between the trimmed V and J ends, which lost 5 bases and 8 bases, there was a span of 7 bases. Germline V lookup: CDR1 SQVTM, CDR2 ANQGSEA. CDR3 region: CSVIRYEQFF. CDR3 coding DNA: TGCAGCGTTATCAGGTATGAGCAGTTCTTC.

This chain connects TRBV21-1 to TRBJ2-7; the table's D call, TRBD1, was not checked against the DNA. TRBV21-1 constitutes a pseudogene. This CDR3 spans 15 amino acids. CDR3 protein: CASKLTTGSSYEQYF. The CDR3, as DNA: TGTGCCAGCAAGTTGACGACAGGGAGCTCCTACGAGCAGTACTTC.

In its sample, this clonotype is medium-sized. The chain joins TRBV5-6 to TRBJ1-4, with D hard to call. The CDR3 contains 11 residues. Germline V gene lookup returns CDR1 SGHDT and CDR2 YYEEEE. V gave up 0 bases and J gave up 6 bases, with 0 bases separating them. CDR3 sequence reads: CASSLDEKLFF. For the CDR3, the DNA is TGTGCCAGCAGCTTGGATGAAAAACTGTTTTTT.

This clonotype showed up many times. The rearrangement links TRBV30 to TRBJ1-5, with TRBD1 matching 8 bases. The CDR3 runs 14 residues. Germline V CDR1 and CDR2: GTSNPN, SVGIG (reference sequence). Trimming cost V 2 bases and J 2 bases; bases outside gene matches: 2. The CDR3 sequence: CAWSKDRGNQPQHF. CDR3 bases: TGTGCCTGGAGTAAGGACAGGGGCAATCAGCCCCAGCATTTT.

The sample holds many counts of this clonotype. V is TRBV12-3 or TRBV12-4 and J is TRBJ1-2; TRBD1 matches at 8 bases. The CDR3 loop spans 15 amino acids. J was trimmed by 4 bases and V by 6 bases; bases with no gene match: 10. The CDR3 spells CASRPGQGGSYGYTF. The CDR3 coding sequence is TGTGCCAGCAGGCCCGGACAGGGAGGAAGCTATGGCTACACCTTC.

This clonotype was detected ten times or more. The chain uses TRBV5-1 and TRBJ2-2, with 8 bases matching TRBD2. J gave up 0 bases and V 4 bases, and 8 bases lay outside the gene matches. The CDR3 is 17 residues long. CDR1 and CDR2 from the germline V gene are SGHRS and YFSETQ. CDR3 bases: TGCGCCAGCAGCAGAATGACTAGCGCGACGAACACCGGGGAGCTGTTTTTT. It codes for CASSRMTSATNTGELFF.

This clonotype has only a few counts. This rearrangement joins TRBV30 to TRBJ2-2; 7 nucleotides agree with TRBD2. Germline V CDR1 and CDR2: GTSNPN, SVGIG (reference sequence). With V trimmed by 2 bases and J by 8 bases, 11 bases remained unmatched. This CDR3 contains 15 residues. CDR3 protein: CAWSSGGLLGGELFF. Written as DNA, the CDR3 is TGTGCCTGGAGTTCGGGGGGACTCCTGGGAGGGGAGCTGTTTTTT.

This clonotype was seen many times. The rearrangement links TRBV5-4 to TRBJ2-5; 10 bases map to TRBD2. CDR3 length equals 15 residues. The J segment lost 6 bases and the V segment lost 2 bases, leaving 7 bases of the junction unmatched. CDR1 is SGHNT, CDR2 YYREEE, per germline (reference sequence). The CDR3 coding sequence is TGTGCCAGCAGCTTTATCACTAGCGGGAAAAAGACCCAGTACTTC. Residues: CASSFITSGKKTQYF.

This clonotype is medium-sized by share. The chain couples TRBV7-2 to TRBJ2-7, with D possibly being TRBD2 (6 bases). V lost 8 bases and J 5 bases, leaving 16 bases between the germline ends. The length of the CDR3 is 13 residues. Germline CDR1 reads SGHTA; CDR2 reads FQGNSA. CDR3 amino acids: CASGFRGGDEQYF. The DNA of the CDR3 is TGTGCCAGCGGATTCCGTGGCGGGGACGAGCAGTACTTC.